One and the same sample provided the 22 T cell receptor beta chains below, sequenced in a study of cytomegalovirus exposure and HLA in healthy donors. The method was immunoSEQ multiplex PCR; TCRdb's version includes in-frame clones alone and lacks a portion of them. The table lists 80,000 or so clones, roughly 94% of them singletons. The sequencing sample was made of PBMCs. The receptors originated from a woman under 30 in good health and CMV-seronegative.

The gene calls are TRBV7-8 and TRBJ2-5, with D tentatively TRBD2 (5 bases). The CDR3 spans 13 residues. Between the trimmed V and J ends, which lost 7 bases and 2 bases, there was a span of 11 bases. Germline assignment: CDR1 SGHVS and CDR2 FQNEAQ. The DNA for the CDR3 is TGTGCCAGCAACCAAGCGGCACAAGAGACCCAGTACTTC. Protein sequence: CASNQAAQETQYF.

V gene TRBV5-1 combines with J gene TRBJ1-3, with D possibly being TRBD1 (6 bases). The germline V gene encodes CDR1 SGHRS and CDR2 YFSETQ. The germline V and J ends were trimmed by 3 bases and 0 bases, with 16 bases remaining between them. The length of the CDR3 is 17 residues. The CDR3 loop reads CASSYYPGQNSGNTIYF. The DNA for the CDR3 is TGCGCCAGCAGCTATTATCCGGGACAAAACTCTGGAAACACCATATATTTT.

The V call is TRBV19, the J call TRBJ2-3, with D unclear. Germline V gene sequence: CDR1 LNHDA, CDR2 SQIVND (reference sequence). V shed 11 bases and J shed 2 bases, with 17 bases lying between them. The CDR3 covers 14 residues. The CDR3 region is CASAPVSFTDTQYF. Written as DNA, the CDR3 is TGTGCCTCCGCCCCGGTTAGCTTCACAGATACGCAGTATTTT.

The V and J genes are TRBV5-4 and TRBJ2-1, with TRBD2 as a possible D gene (6 bases). V lost 0 bases, J lost 0 bases, and 7 bases lay in between. There are 15 residues in the CDR3. Looked up from germline, CDR1 is SGHNT and CDR2 is YYREEE (reference sequence). The CDR3 DNA sequence: TGTGCCAGCAGCTTGGACGGGAGCTCCTACAATGAGCAGTTCTTC. Its protein is CASSLDGSSYNEQFF.

The gene calls are TRBV2 and TRBJ1-2; D remains unclear. The V end was cut by 4 bases, the J end by 8 bases, with 14 bases between. CDR3 size: 13 residues. Germline lookup yields CDR1 SNHLY and CDR2 FYNNEI. CDR3 protein: CASSVWLLNGYTF. Here the CDR3 DNA reads TGTGCCAGCAGTGTGTGGCTCCTCAACGGCTACACCTTC.

The chain's CDR3 is CAISDRGNEKLFF. The CDR3, as DNA: TGTGCCATCTCGGACAGGGGAAATGAAAAACTGTTTTTT. The J gene is TRBJ1-4, the V gene TRBV19; 9 bases agree with TRBD1. V shed 10 bases and J 5 bases; nucleotides not matched to a gene: 5. Germline V CDR1 and CDR2: LNHDA, SQIVND (reference sequence). The CDR3 extends over 13 amino acids.

The J gene is TRBJ2-7, the V gene TRBV19, with D hard to call. The CDR3 extends over 13 amino acids. Germline assignment: CDR1 LNHDA and CDR2 SQIVND (reference sequence). Trimming removed 5 bases from V and 3 bases from J, with 11 bases in between. In nucleotides, the CDR3 is TGTGCCAGTAGTCCCCGCGGTTACTACGAGCAGTACTTC. Protein: CASSPRGYYEQYF.

The chain joins TRBV5-1 to TRBJ1-1, with D perhaps matching TRBD1 (6 bases). This CDR3 spans 12 amino acids. Germline V lookup: CDR1 SGHRS, CDR2 YFSETQ. The V gene lost 5 bases and the J gene lost 7 bases, with 12 bases spanning the gap. CDR3 nucleotide sequence: TGCGCCAGCAGTCTCCAGGGGTTTGAAGCTTTCTTT. Protein: CASSLQGFEAFF.

The chain recombines TRBV12-5 with TRBJ2-2; D is undetermined. Per germline, CDR1 LGHNT and CDR2 FRNRAP. This CDR3 spans 14 amino acids. The ends were cut back, 1 base at V and 5 bases at J, with 8 bases in the middle. The CDR3 spells CASGLGTETGELFF. In DNA form, the CDR3 reads TGTGCTAGTGGTTTGGGCACAGAGACCGGGGAGCTGTTTTTT.

The rearrangement uses TRBV11-2 and TRBJ2-3, with 10 bases aligning to TRBD2. V shed 6 bases, J shed 0 bases, and the junction held 3 bases outside the gene matches. This CDR3 has 15 residues. Looked up from germline, CDR1 is SGHAT and CDR2 is FQNNGV. The DNA for the CDR3 is TGTGCCAGCAGTCCTAGCGGGGGAAGCACAGATACGCAGTATTTT. Its protein product is CASSPSGGSTDTQYF.

This chain links TRBV11-3 with TRBJ2-7; TRBD2 aligns across 8 bases. Germline CDR1 reads SGHNT; CDR2 reads YENEEA. The V gene end was trimmed by 5 bases and the J gene end by 3 bases; junction bases not matched to a gene: 9. This CDR3 has 15 residues. DNA for the CDR3: TGTGCCAGCAGCATCCTTTCGGGGGGGATCTACGAGCAGTACTTC. Residues: CASSILSGGIYEQYF.

The V and J genes are TRBV6-5 and TRBJ1-2; no clear D. This CDR3 spans 13 amino acids. Germline CDR1 MNHEY, CDR2 SVGAGI. Trimming removed 2 bases at V and 3 bases at J, with 7 bases between. DNA for the CDR3: TGTGCCAGCAGTTACGAGGCAGACTATGGCTACACCTTC. This encodes CASSYEADYGYTF.

The chain couples TRBV28 to TRBJ2-4; possible D gene TRBD2, 5 bases. Germline CDR1 reads MDHEN; CDR2 reads SYDVKM. Trimming stripped 10 bases from V and 6 bases from J, with 16 bases between. The CDR3 length is 13 residues. The CDR3 DNA sequence: TGTGCCACCATCGAGGGAAAGAGAAACATTCAGTACTTC. Protein sequence: CATIEGKRNIQYF.

A remark on this clone: Other DNA sequences in the sample encode the same CDR3. The chain carries TRBV28 and TRBJ1-5; TRBD1 aligns across 7 bases. The V gene's germline CDR1 is MDHEN and CDR2 SYDVKM. The CDR3 is 14 residues long. Trimming cost V 5 bases and J 0 bases; bases outside gene matches: 1. The chain's CDR3 is CASSPGGSNQPQHF. The CDR3 nucleotides are TGTGCCAGCAGTCCAGGGGGTAGCAATCAGCCCCAGCATTTT.

The rearrangement links TRBV7-8 to TRBJ2-7; 9 bases are a match to TRBD1. Trimming took 5 bases from V and 0 from J; bases not matched to a gene: 8. The CDR3 runs to 16 residues. Germline V lookup: CDR1 SGHVS, CDR2 FQNEAQ. In DNA, the CDR3 is TGTGCCAGCAGCACTTACGACAGGGGGAGCTCCTACGAGCAGTACTTC. Protein sequence: CASSTYDRGSSYEQYF.

This clone has just one count. The chain employs TRBV7-2 and TRBJ2-3; 7 nucleotides match TRBD1. Germline trimming cut 5 bases from V and 5 bases from J; bases unmatched to any gene: 13. This CDR3 is 16 amino acids long. Germline CDR1 is SGHTA and CDR2 is FQGNSA. In DNA, the CDR3 is TGTGCCAGCAGCCCCGGGGACAGAATTGTTCAAGATACGCAGTATTTT. Residues: CASSPGDRIVQDTQYF.

The chain joins TRBV11-2 to TRBJ2-7; D is perhaps TRBD1 (6 bases). Germline values: CDR1 SGHAT, CDR2 FQNNGV. Trimming pared 5 bases from V and 3 bases from J, leaving 14 bases between. The CDR3 is 14 amino acids. This CDR3 is CASSPTTGIYEQYF. The CDR3 DNA sequence: TGTGCCAGCAGCCCAACAACAGGGATCTACGAGCAGTACTTC.

This clone was detected once. The J gene is TRBJ2-1, the V gene TRBV2; 8 bases are shared with TRBD2. Germline CDR1 SNHLY, CDR2 FYNNEI. The CDR3 totals 15 residues. V shed 6 bases, J shed 7 bases, and the junction held 11 bases outside the gene matches. CDR3 sequence (DNA): TGTGCCAGCAGCCACCCCGGACTAGCTCGGAATGAGCAGTTCTTC. The encoded protein is CASSHPGLARNEQFF.

This chain connects TRBV14 to TRBJ2-2; D possibly corresponds to TRBD2 (6 bases). The CDR3 is 19 amino acids. The V end lost 0 bases, the J end lost 1 base, and 18 bases lay between the germline ends. Germline assignment: CDR1 SGHDN and CDR2 FVKESK. The CDR3 sequence is CASSQDLGLGRKNTGELFF. CDR3 DNA sequence: TGTGCCAGCAGCCAAGATTTGGGCTTAGGGAGGAAGAACACCGGGGAGCTGTTTTTT.

This chain links TRBV6-4 with TRBJ1-1; TRBD1 is a possible D gene (6 bases). The V gene lost 4 bases and the J gene lost 3 bases, with 9 bases spanning the gap. CDR1 MRHNA and CDR2 SNTAGT come from the germline V gene. There are 13 residues in the CDR3. The CDR3 sequence is CASSVGGHTEAFF. The CDR3 nucleotides read TGTGCCAGCAGTGTTGGGGGCCACACTGAAGCTTTCTTT.

J is TRBJ1-3 and V is TRBV7-2, with unresolved D. Germline V CDR1 and CDR2: SGHTA, FQGNSA. The CDR3 length is 16 residues. Trimming shortened V by 1 base and J by 0 bases, and 10 bases separated the two germline ends. The CDR3 reads CASSLVVRDSGNTIYF. CDR3 coding DNA: TGTGCCAGCAGCTTAGTGGTCCGGGACTCTGGAAACACCATATATTTT.

The chain links TRBV19 to TRBJ2-3; possibly TRBD2 for D (7 bases). From germline, CDR1 is LNHDA and CDR2 SQIVND (reference sequence). V was cut by 7 bases and J by 5 bases, with 16 bases left in between. The CDR3 sequence is 14 residues long. DNA for the CDR3: TGTGCCAGTAATAGGGGGGGTCCGGGAGATACGCAGTATTTT. Translation: CASNRGGPGDTQYF.